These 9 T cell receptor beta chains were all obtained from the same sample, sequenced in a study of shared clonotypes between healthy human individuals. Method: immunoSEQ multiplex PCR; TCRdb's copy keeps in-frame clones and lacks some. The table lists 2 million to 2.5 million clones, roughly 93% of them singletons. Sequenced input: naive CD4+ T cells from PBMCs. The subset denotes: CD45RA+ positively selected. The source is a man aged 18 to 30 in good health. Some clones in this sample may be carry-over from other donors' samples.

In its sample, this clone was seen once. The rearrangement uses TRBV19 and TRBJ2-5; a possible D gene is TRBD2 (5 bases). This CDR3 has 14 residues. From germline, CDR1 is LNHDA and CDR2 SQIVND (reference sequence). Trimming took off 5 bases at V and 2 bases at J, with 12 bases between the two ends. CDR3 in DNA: TGTGCCAGTAGTTTCAGGACGGGGCAAGAGACCCAGTACTTC. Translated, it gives CASSFRTGQETQYF. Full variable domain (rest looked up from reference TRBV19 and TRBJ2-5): DGGITQSPKYLFRKEGQNVTLSCEQNLNHDAMYWYRQDPGQGLRLIYYSQIVNDFQKGDIAEGYSVSREKKESFPLTVTSAQKNPTAFYLCASSFRTGQETQYFGPGTRLLVL.

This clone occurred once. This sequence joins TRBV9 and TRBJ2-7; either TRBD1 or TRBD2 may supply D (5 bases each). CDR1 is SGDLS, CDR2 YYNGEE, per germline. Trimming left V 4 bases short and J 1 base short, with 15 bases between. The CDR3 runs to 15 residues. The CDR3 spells CASSPRGKNSYEQYF. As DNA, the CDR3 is TGTGCCAGCAGCCCGAGGGGAAAAAATTCCTACGAGCAGTACTTC.

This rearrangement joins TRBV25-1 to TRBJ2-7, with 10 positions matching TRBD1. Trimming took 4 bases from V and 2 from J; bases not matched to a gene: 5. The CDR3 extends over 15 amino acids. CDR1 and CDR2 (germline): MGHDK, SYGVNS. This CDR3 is CASSANDRGPYEQYF. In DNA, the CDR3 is TGTGCCAGCAGTGCGAATGACAGGGGGCCCTACGAGCAGTACTTC.

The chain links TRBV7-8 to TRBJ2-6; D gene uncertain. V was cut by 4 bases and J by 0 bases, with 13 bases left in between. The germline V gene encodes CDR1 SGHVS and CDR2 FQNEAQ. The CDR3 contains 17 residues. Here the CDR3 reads CASSSKLGSSGANVLTF. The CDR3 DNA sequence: TGTGCCAGCAGCTCCAAATTGGGTAGCTCTGGGGCCAACGTCCTGACTTTC.

The CDR3 loop reads CAWSRDRGVNEQFF. CDR3 in DNA: TGTGCCTGGAGTCGGGACAGGGGCGTTAATGAGCAGTTCTTC. The chain joins TRBV30 to TRBJ2-1; TRBD1 agrees at 10 bases. The V gene's germline CDR1 is GTSNPN and CDR2 SVGIG (reference sequence). The CDR3 contains 14 residues. The V segment lost 2 bases and the J segment 7 bases; nucleotides outside the gene matches: 5.

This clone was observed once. The CDR3 protein is CAWSVWTGGNYGYTF. In DNA form, the CDR3 reads TGTGCCTGGAGCGTATGGACAGGGGGCAACTATGGCTACACCTTC. The chain links TRBV30 to TRBJ1-2, with 11 bases matching TRBD1. The CDR3 is made up of 15 amino acids. Germline V gene lookup returns CDR1 GTSNPN and CDR2 SVGIG (reference sequence). V shed 3 bases and J 2 bases; nucleotides not matched to a gene: 5.

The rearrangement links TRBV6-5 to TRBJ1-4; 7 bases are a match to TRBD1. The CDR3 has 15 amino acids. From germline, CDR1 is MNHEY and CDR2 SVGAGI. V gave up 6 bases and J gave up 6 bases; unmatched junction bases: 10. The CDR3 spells CASSRYTGEDEKLFF. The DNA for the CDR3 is TGTGCCAGCAGCCGATATACAGGGGAAGATGAAAAACTGTTTTTT.

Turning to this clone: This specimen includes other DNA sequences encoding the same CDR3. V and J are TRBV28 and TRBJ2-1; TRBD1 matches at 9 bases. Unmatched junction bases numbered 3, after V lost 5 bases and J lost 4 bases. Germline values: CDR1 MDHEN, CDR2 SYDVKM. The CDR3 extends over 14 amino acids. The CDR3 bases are TGTGCCAGCAGTCGGGACAGGGTGTACAATGAGCAGTTCTTC. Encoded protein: CASSRDRVYNEQFF.

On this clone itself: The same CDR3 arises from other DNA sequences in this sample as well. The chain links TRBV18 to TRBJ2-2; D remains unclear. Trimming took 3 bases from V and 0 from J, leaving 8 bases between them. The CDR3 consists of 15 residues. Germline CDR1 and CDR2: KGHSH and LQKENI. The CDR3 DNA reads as TGTGCCAGCTCACCGAGTGGGCCGAACACCGGGGAGCTGTTTTTT. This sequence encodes CASSPSGPNTGELFF.